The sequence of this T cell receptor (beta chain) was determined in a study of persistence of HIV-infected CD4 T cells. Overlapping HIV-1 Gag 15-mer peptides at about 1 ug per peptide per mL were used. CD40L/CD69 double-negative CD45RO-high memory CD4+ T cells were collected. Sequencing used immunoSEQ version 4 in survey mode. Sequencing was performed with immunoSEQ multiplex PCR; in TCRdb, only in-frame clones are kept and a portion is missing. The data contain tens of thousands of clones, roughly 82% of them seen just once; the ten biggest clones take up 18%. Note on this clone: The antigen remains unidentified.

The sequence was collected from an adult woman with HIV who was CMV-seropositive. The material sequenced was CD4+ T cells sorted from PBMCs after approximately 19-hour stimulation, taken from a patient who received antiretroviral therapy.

Here the CDR3 DNA reads TGTGCCAGTAGCTATCCTCCCAGGGGGCCAGAGGGGAATGGTCAGCCCCAGCATTTT. Translating gives CASSYPPRGPEGNGQPQHF. The gene calls are TRBV19 and TRBJ1-5; TRBD1 matches 8 bases. Losses at the gene ends were 6 bases for V and 6 bases for J; bases not matched to a gene: 22. The CDR3 spans 19 residues. The germline CDR1 and CDR2 sequences are LNHDA and SQIVND (reference sequence).